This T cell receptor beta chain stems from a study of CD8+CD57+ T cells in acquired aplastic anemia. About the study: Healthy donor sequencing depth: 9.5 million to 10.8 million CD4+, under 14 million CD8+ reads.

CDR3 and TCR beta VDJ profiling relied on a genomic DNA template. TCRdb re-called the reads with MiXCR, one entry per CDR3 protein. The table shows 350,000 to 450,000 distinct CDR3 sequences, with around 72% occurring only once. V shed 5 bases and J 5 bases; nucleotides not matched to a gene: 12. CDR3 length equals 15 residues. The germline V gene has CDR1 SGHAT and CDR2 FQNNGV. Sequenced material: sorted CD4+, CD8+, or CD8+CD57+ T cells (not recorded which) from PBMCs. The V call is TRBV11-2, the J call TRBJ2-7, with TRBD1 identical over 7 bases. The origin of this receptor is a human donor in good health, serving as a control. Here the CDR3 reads CASSLGQLEIHEQYF. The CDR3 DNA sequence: TGTGCCAGCAGCCTGGGACAGCTAGAGATCCACGAGCAGTACTTC.